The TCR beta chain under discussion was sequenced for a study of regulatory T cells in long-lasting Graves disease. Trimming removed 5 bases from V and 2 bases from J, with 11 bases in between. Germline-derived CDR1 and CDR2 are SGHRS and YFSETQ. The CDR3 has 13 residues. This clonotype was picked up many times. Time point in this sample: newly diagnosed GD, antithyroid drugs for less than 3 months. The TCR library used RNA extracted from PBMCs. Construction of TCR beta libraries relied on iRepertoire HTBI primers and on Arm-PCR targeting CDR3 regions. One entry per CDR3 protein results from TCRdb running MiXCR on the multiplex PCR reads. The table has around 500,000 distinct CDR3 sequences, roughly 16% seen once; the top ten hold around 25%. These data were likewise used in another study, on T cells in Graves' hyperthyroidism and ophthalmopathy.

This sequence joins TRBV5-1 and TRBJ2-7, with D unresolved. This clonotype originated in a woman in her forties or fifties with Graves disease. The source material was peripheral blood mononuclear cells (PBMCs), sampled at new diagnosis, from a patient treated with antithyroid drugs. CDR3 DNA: TGCGCCAGCAGATTTGGTGAGACCTACGAGCAGTACTTC. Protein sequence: CASRFGETYEQYF.